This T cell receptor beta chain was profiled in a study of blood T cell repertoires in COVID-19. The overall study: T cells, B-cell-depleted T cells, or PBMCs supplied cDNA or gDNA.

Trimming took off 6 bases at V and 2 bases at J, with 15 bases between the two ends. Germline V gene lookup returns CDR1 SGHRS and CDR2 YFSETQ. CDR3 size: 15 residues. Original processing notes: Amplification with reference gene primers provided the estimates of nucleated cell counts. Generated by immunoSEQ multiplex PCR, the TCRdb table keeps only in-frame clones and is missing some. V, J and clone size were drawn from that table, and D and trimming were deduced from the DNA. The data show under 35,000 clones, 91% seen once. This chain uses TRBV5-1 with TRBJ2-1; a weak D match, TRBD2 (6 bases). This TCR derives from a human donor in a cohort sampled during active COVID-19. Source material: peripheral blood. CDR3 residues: CASTSVASAYNEQFF. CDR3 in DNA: TGCGCCAGCACCTCCGTTGCTAGCGCCTACAATGAGCAGTTCTTC.